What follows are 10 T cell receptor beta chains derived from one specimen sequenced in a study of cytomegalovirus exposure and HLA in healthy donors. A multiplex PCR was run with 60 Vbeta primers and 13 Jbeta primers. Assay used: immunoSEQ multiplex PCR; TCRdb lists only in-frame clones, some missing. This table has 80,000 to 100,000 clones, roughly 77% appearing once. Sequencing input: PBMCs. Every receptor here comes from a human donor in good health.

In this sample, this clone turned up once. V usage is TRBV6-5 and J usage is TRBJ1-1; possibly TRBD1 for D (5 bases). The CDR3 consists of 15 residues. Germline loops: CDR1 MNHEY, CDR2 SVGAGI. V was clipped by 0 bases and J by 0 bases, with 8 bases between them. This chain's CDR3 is CASSYSQGMNTEAFF. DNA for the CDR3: TGTGCCAGCAGTTACTCCCAGGGCATGAACACTGAAGCTTTCTTT.

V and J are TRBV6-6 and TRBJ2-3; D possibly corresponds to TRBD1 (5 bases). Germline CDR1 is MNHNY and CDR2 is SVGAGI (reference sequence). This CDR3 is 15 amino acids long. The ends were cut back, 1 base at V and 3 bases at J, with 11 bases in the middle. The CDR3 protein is CASSYYQGSTDTQYF. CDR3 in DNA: TGTGCCAGCAGTTACTACCAGGGTTCTACAGATACGCAGTATTTT.

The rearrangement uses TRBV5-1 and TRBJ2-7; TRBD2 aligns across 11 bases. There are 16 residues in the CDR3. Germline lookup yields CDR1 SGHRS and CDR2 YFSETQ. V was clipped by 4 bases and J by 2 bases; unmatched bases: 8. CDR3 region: CASSRLAGLGPYEQYF. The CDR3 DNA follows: TGCGCCAGCAGCCGACTAGCGGGATTGGGTCCCTACGAGCAGTACTTC. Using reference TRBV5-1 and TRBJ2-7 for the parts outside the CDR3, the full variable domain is KAGVTQTPRYLIKTRGQQVTLSCSPISGHRSVSWYQQTPGQGLQFLFEYFSETQRNKGNFPGRFSGRQFSNSRSEMNVSTLELGDSALYLCASSRLAGLGPYEQYFGPGTRLTVT.

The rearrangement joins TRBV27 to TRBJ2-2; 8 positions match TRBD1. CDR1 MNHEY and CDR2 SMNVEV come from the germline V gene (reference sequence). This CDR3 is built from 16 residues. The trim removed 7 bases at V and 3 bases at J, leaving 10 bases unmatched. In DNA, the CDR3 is TGTGCCAGCAATCAGGGCAGGGGGCGCGACACCGGGGAGCTGTTTTTT. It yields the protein CASNQGRGRDTGELFF.

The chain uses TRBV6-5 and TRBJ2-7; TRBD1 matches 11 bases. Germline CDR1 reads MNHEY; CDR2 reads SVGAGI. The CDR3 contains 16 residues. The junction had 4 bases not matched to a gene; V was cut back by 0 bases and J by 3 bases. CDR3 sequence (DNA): TGTGCCAGCAGTTACTCGACCGGGACAGGGGGCTACGAGCAGTACTTC. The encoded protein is CASSYSTGTGGYEQYF.

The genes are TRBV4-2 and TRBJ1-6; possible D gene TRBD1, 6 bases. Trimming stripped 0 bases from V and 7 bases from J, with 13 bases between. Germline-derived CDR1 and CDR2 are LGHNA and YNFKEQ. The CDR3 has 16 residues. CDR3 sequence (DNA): TGTGCCAGCAGCCAAGAGGGACCAGGGGAGAATTCACCCCTCCACTTT. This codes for CASSQEGPGENSPLHF.

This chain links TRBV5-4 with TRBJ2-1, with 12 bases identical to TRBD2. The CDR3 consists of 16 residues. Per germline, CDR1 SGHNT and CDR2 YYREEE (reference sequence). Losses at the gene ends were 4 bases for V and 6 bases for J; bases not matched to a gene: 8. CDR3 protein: CASSPLTSGSLNEQFF. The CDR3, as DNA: TGTGCCAGCAGCCCCCTGACTAGCGGGAGCCTCAATGAGCAGTTCTTC.

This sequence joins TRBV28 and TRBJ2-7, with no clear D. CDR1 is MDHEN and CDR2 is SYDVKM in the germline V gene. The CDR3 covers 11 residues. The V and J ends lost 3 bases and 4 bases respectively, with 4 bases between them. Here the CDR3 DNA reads TGTGCCAGCAGTTTCAGTTACGAGCAGTACTTC. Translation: CASSFSYEQYF.

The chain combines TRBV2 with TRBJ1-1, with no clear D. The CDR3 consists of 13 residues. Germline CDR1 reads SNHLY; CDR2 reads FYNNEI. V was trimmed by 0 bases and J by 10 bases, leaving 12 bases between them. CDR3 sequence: CASSEALGLAAFF. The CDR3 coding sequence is TGTGCCAGCAGTGAAGCGCTTGGGCTGGCAGCTTTCTTT.

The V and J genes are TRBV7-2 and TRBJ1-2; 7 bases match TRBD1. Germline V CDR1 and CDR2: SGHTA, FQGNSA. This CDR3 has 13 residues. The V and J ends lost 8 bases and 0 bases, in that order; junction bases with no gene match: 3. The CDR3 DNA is TGTGCCAGCGGGGGACAGCCTAACTATGGCTACACCTTC. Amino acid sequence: CASGGQPNYGYTF.